One and the same sample provided the 20 T cell receptor beta chains below, sequenced in a study of blood T cell repertoires in COVID-19 (dated by TCRdb to the early 2020s). Libraries were made using the immunoSEQ multiplex PCR assay. In its TCRdb copy, this immuneACCESS table keeps in-frame sequences only and misses some clones. Where compared with another copy, unresolved V genes explain less than half of these, and the others have no known cause. This sample comprises a few hundred thousand clones, roughly 91% of them detected only once. Under 0.7% of the sample is in the top ten clones. Sequencing used PBMCs or T cells enriched from blood (not recorded which). Every receptor here comes from a young man who had recovered from COVID-19.

V and J are TRBV13 and TRBJ2-7; maybe TRBD1 (5 bases). Between the trimmed V and J ends, which lost 5 bases and 3 bases, there was a span of 14 bases. The CDR3 sequence is 14 residues long. Germline V gives CDR1 PRHDT, CDR2 FYEKMQ (reference sequence). CDR3 loop: CASSHANRGYEQYF. The CDR3, as DNA: TGTGCCAGCAGCCACGCTAATAGGGGCTACGAGCAGTACTTC.

This clone was recorded only once. This rearrangement joins TRBV5-1 to TRBJ1-2; D is ambiguous. This CDR3 is built from 17 residues. Deletions cut 2 bases from V and 4 bases from J, with 21 bases between. The germline CDR1 and CDR2 sequences are SGHRS and YFSETQ. DNA for the CDR3: TGCGCCAGCAGCTTAGCCAGCCTAAGGGAGTCCAGCTATGGCTACACCTTC. It is translated as CASSLASLRESSYGYTF.

The chain employs TRBV4-1 and TRBJ1-5; D not resolved. Looked up from germline, CDR1 is MGHRA and CDR2 is YSYEKL. The CDR3 runs to 15 residues. The germline V and J ends were trimmed by 2 bases and 2 bases, with 10 bases remaining between them. CDR3 DNA sequence: TGCGCCAGCAGCCAATTCTCGGTCGGCAATCAGCCCCAGCATTTT. Translation gives CASSQFSVGNQPQHF.

This rearrangement joins TRBV5-1 to TRBJ1-2, with 7 bases fitting TRBD1. This CDR3 is built from 14 residues. Germline CDR1 and CDR2: SGHRS and YFSETQ. V lost 4 bases and J lost 6; bases outside the gene matches: 9. The CDR3 DNA reads TGCGCCAGCAGCCTCCGACAGGGTAAGGATGGCTACACCTTC. Residues: CASSLRQGKDGYTF.

V gene TRBV29-1 combines with J gene TRBJ2-3; 10 positions agree with TRBD1. Unmatched junction bases numbered 4, after V lost 7 bases and J lost 0 bases. The CDR3 extends over 14 amino acids. Per the germline V gene, CDR1 is SQVTM and CDR2 is ANQGSEA. DNA of the CDR3: TGCAGCGCCGGACAGGGGGTTAGCACAGATACGCAGTATTTT. Translated: CSAGQGVSTDTQYF.

There are a few counts of this clone. The rearrangement joins TRBV7-2 to TRBJ2-7; D might be TRBD2 (7 bases). This CDR3 is built from 15 residues. Trimming took 5 bases from V and 4 from J, leaving 18 bases between them. Germline loops: CDR1 SGHTA, CDR2 FQGNSA. CDR3 DNA: TGTGCCAGCAGCCTTCACGTAGGGGGGGGTTACGAGCAGTACTTC. This gives the protein CASSLHVGGGYEQYF.

This chain uses TRBV19 with TRBJ1-4; no firm D call. Trimming cost V 3 bases and J 4 bases, with 9 bases left between them. CDR3 length: 14 residues. CDR1 LNHDA and CDR2 SQIVND come from the germline V gene (reference sequence). In DNA form, the CDR3 reads TGTGCCAGTAGTATGACACCTGGTAATGAAAAACTGTTTTTT. Residues: CASSMTPGNEKLFF.

V is TRBV4-1 and J is TRBJ1-6, with D maybe TRBD1 (5 bases). The CDR3 contains 16 residues. Trimming took off 1 base at V and 6 bases at J, with 13 bases between the two ends. Germline V lookup: CDR1 MGHRA, CDR2 YSYEKL. CDR3 region: CASSQAGLDFNSPLHF. The DNA for the CDR3 is TGCGCCAGCAGCCAAGCAGGGTTAGACTTTAATTCACCCCTCCACTTT.

The V gene is TRBV5-4, the J gene TRBJ1-6; D not resolved. V lost 3 bases and J 7 bases, leaving 14 bases between the germline ends. CDR1 and CDR2 from the germline V gene are SGHNT and YYREEE (reference sequence). The CDR3 is 15 amino acids. CDR3 sequence (DNA): TGTGCCAGCAGCTCCGCGGCGGGGTACAATTCACCCCTCCACTTT. It encodes CASSSAAGYNSPLHF.

To note about this clone: Other DNA sequences within the sample encode an identical CDR3. The chain uses TRBV7-3 and TRBJ2-1; 7 nucleotides agree with TRBD2. CDR3 length: 14 amino acids. The V segment lost 2 bases and the J segment 3 bases; nucleotides outside the gene matches: 1. Germline CDR1 SGHTA, CDR2 FQGTGA. CDR3 region: CASSLGGSYNEQFF. The CDR3 DNA reads as TGTGCCAGCAGCTTAGGCGGGAGCTACAATGAGCAGTTCTTC.

The chain links TRBV18 to TRBJ1-3; D is uncertain. Germline values: CDR1 KGHSH, CDR2 LQKENI. This CDR3 has 14 residues. Trimming shortened V by 3 bases and J by 4 bases, and 10 bases separated the two germline ends. CDR3 amino acids: CASSPYSTGNTIYF. CDR3 DNA: TGTGCCAGCTCACCGTACAGTACAGGAAACACCATATATTTT.

The chain employs TRBV12-3 or TRBV12-4 and TRBJ1-1; no firm D call. CDR3 length: 13 amino acids. V lost 2 bases and J 3 bases, leaving 7 bases between the germline ends. CDR3 region: CASSLLGDTEAFF. The CDR3 DNA sequence: TGTGCCAGCAGTTTACTCGGGGACACTGAAGCTTTCTTT.

The chain links TRBV28 to TRBJ1-5, with 8 bases aligning to TRBD1. Losses at the gene ends were 8 bases for V and 4 bases for J; bases not matched to a gene: 7. Looked up from germline, CDR1 is MDHEN and CDR2 is SYDVKM. CDR3 length equals 14 residues. In DNA, the CDR3 is TGTGCCAGCGGGCCAGGGGGCCGTAATCAGCCCCAGCATTTT. Translation gives CASGPGGRNQPQHF.

This sequence joins TRBV5-6 and TRBJ2-7; D is ambiguous. The CDR3 covers 13 residues. Germline CDR1 reads SGHDT; CDR2 reads YYEEEE. V shed 0 bases and J shed 4 bases, with 8 bases lying between them. In nucleotides, the CDR3 is TGTGCCAGCAGCTTGGTCAGCGAGTACGAGCAGTACTTC. This translates into CASSLVSEYEQYF. Complete variable domain (other parts from reference TRBV5-6 and TRBJ2-7): DAGVTQSPTHLIKTRGQQVTLRCSPKSGHDTVSWYQQALGQGPQFIFQYYEEEERQRGNFPDRFSGHQFPNYSSELNVNALLLGDSALYLCASSLVSEYEQYFGPGTRLTVT.

This chain links TRBV5-1 with TRBJ2-2; D ambiguous. The CDR3 has 16 amino acids. V lost 2 bases, J lost 0 bases, and 11 bases lay in between. The V gene's germline CDR1 is SGHRS and CDR2 YFSETQ. The CDR3 region is CASSLSSAANTGELFF. CDR3 sequence (DNA): TGCGCCAGCAGCTTATCGAGCGCCGCGAACACCGGGGAGCTGTTTTTT.

The chain carries TRBV5-8 and TRBJ1-2; D is uncertain. This CDR3 is built from 15 residues. V dropped 0 bases and J dropped 5 bases, with 14 bases sitting between them. Germline V CDR1 and CDR2: SGHTS, YDEGEE. The CDR3 spells CASSLVRWEAYGYTF. The CDR3 DNA sequence: TGTGCCAGCAGCTTGGTGAGGTGGGAGGCTTATGGCTACACCTTC. Combining the CDR3 with reference TRBV5-8 and TRBJ1-2 gives the whole variable domain EAGVTQSPTHLIKTRGQQATLRCSPISGHTSVYWYQQALGLGLQFLLWYDEGEERNRGNFPPRFSGRQFPNYSSELNVNALELEDSALYLCASSLVRWEAYGYTFGSGTRLTVV.

CDR3 sequence (DNA): TGCGCCAGCAGCCCCGGCCCGGTGGGGAGCAGCACAGATACGCAGTATTTT. This translates into CASSPGPVGSSTDTQYF. The chain has TRBV5-1 and TRBJ2-3; D perhaps matches TRBD2 (5 bases). The V end lost 4 bases, the J end lost 0 bases, and 18 bases lay between the germline ends. The CDR3 spans 17 residues. The germline V gene encodes CDR1 SGHRS and CDR2 YFSETQ.

The chain has TRBV9 and TRBJ1-5, with D possibly TRBD1 on 6 matching bases. Germline V gene lookup returns CDR1 SGDLS and CDR2 YYNGEE. Trimming cost V 2 bases and J 3 bases, with 12 bases left between them. The CDR3 totals 15 residues. The CDR3 sequence: CASSVGGDTNQPQHF. In DNA, the CDR3 is TGTGCCAGCAGCGTTGGGGGGGACACCAATCAGCCCCAGCATTTT.

The rearrangement uses TRBV2 and TRBJ2-7, with D tentatively TRBD2 (6 bases). This CDR3 spans 13 amino acids. The germline V gene encodes CDR1 SNHLY and CDR2 FYNNEI. Trimming left V 6 bases short and J 1 base short, with 10 bases between. In DNA form, the CDR3 reads TGTGCCAGCAGCGCGGGACGATCCTACGAGCAGTACTTC. Its protein product is CASSAGRSYEQYF.

This chain uses TRBV2 with TRBJ2-7; TRBD2 matches at 10 bases. The germline gives CDR1 SNHLY, CDR2 FYNNEI. Germline trimming cut 6 bases from V and 3 bases from J; bases unmatched to any gene: 5. The CDR3 extends over 14 amino acids. The CDR3 sequence is CASRSTSGVYEQYF. The CDR3 nucleotides are TGTGCCAGCAGGTCTACTAGCGGGGTCTACGAGCAGTACTTC. Full variable domain (missing parts from reference TRBV2 and TRBJ2-7): EPEVTQTPSHQVTQMGQEVILRCVPISNHLYFYWYRQILGQKVEFLVSFYNNEISEKSEIFDDQFSVERPDGSNFTLKIRSTKLEDSAMYFCASRSTSGVYEQYFGPGTRLTVT.